This TCR beta chain was recovered during a study of control samples from healthy donors and cancer patients. V lost 0 bases and J 2 bases, leaving 8 bases between the germline ends. Germline loops: CDR1 SGDLS, CDR2 YYNGEE. The CDR3 consists of 14 residues. Sequenced by immunoSEQ multiplex PCR; TCRdb stores in-frame clones only, minus some. The sample consists of over 25,000 clones, roughly 85% of them appearing once. This clone was found once. Sequences were obtained from formalin-fixed, paraffin-embedded tissue. The chain recombines TRBV9 with TRBJ1-1, with D unclear. The sequence came from a female donor with melanoma. In DNA, the CDR3 is TGTGCCAGCAGCGTAGAAACAGCTAACACTGAAGCTTTCTTT. Its protein product is CASSVETANTEAFF. Full variable domain (remainder filled in from reference TRBV9 and TRBJ1-1): DSGVTQTPKHLITATGQRVTLRCSPRSGDLSVYWYQQSLDQGLQFLIQYYNGEERAKGNILERFSAQQFPDLHSELNLSSLELGDSALYFCASSVETANTEAFFGQGTRLTVV.